These T cell receptor beta chains were read from a single sample in a study of OX40 agonist ivuxolimab in advanced cancers. The repertoire was sequenced with immunoSEQ multiplex PCR; TCRdb's copy has only in-frame clones and lacks some. The table has fewer than 45,000 clones, roughly 90% seen once. This sample comprised CD4+ or CD8+ T cells sorted from blood, obtained in a trial of the OX40 agonist ivuxolimab. The receptors shown here come from an adult with an advanced solid tumor such as melanoma, head and neck, liver or kidney cancer. The CDR3 runs from the conserved cysteine through the conserved F or W. A D gene is named only where the DNA matches it firmly. Rows may omit the clone size; those that give it use once, few, many or a size class.

cdr3_nt	cdr3_aa	d_call	clone_size	v_call	j_call
TGTGCCCTGGGTCGTAACTATGGCTACACCTTC	CALGRNYGYTF	NA	NA	TRBV6-1	TRBJ1-2
TGTGCCAGCAGCTTGGGCCCCCCCGGGACAGACCAGCATTTT	CASSLGPPGTDQHF	TRBD1	NA	TRBV5-8	TRBJ1-5
TGTGCCAGCAGCTTAGCTCGGGGGAGCCTAAACATTCAGTACTTC	CASSLARGSLNIQYF	NA	once	TRBV7-2	TRBJ2-4
TGTGCCAGCAGTGAATTTGAGGGCTATGGCTACACCTTC	CASSEFEGYGYTF	NA	NA	TRBV25-1	TRBJ1-2
TGTGCCTGGAGTGTGTACAGGGGGCTTGAAGCTTTCTTT	CAWSVYRGLEAFF	TRBD1	NA	TRBV30	TRBJ1-1
TGTGCCAGCAGCTTGGGCCGGGCCTACGAGCAGTACTTC	CASSLGRAYEQYF	NA	NA	TRBV7-9	TRBJ2-7
TGTGCCAGCAGCGGACAGGATGAAAAACTGTTTTTT	CASSGQDEKLFF	NA	once	TRBV9	TRBJ1-4
TGTGCCAGCAGCTTTATGAGGGACAGGATGAATGGCTACACCTTC	CASSFMRDRMNGYTF	TRBD1	NA	TRBV7-8	TRBJ1-2
TGTGCCAGCAGCCCCTCCAGGACAGGGGGCTACGAGCAGTACTTC	CASSPSRTGGYEQYF	TRBD1	NA	TRBV7-9	TRBJ2-7
TGTGCCAGCAGTCCCCCCAGAAGCACAGGGAAGGGGGACGGGGATACGCAGTATTTT	CASSPPRSTGKGDGDTQYF	NA	NA	TRBV7-9	TRBJ2-3
TGTGCCACCAGCAGAGACGCAACGTCGGATACGCAGTATTTT	CATSRDATSDTQYF	NA	once	TRBV15	TRBJ2-3
TGTGCCAGCAGCTTTGGGACAGGACCCTACGAGCAGTACTTC	CASSFGTGPYEQYF	TRBD1	NA	TRBV7-6	TRBJ2-7
TGTGCCAGCAGTGAAGGTCAATATAGCAATCAGCCCCAGCATTTT	CASSEGQYSNQPQHF	NA	NA	TRBV6-1	TRBJ1-5
TGTGCCAGCTCACCACCCTTTCGTCTGGCGGCGCAAGAGACCCAGTACTTC	CASSPPFRLAAQETQYF	NA	medium-sized	TRBV18	TRBJ2-5
TGTGCCAGCAGTTTATACAAGTCGAACATTCAGTACTTC	CASSLYKSNIQYF	NA	NA	TRBV27	TRBJ2-4
TGTGCCAGCAGCTTACGCGGCAATCAGCCCCAGCATTTT	CASSLRGNQPQHF	NA	NA	TRBV7-2	TRBJ1-5
TGTGCCAGCAGCCCTTCGGGACAGCCCCTGAGCTCCTATAATTCACCCCTCCACTTT	CASSPSGQPLSSYNSPLHF	TRBD1	NA	TRBV7-6	TRBJ1-6
TGTGCCAGCAGCTTAGAGGGGGTCTACGAGCAGTACTTC	CASSLEGVYEQYF	NA	once	TRBV7-9	TRBJ2-7
TGTGCCAGCAGTTACAGTCAGGCCTACGAGCAGTACTTC	CASSYSQAYEQYF	NA	NA	TRBV6-6	TRBJ2-7
TGTGCCAGCAGCCCAGTGACGGGGCTGGAGCAGTACTTC	CASSPVTGLEQYF	NA	NA	TRBV14	TRBJ2-7
TGTGCCACCCAGGGGCTTGGCTACACCTTC	CATQGLGYTF	NA	NA	TRBV2	TRBJ1-2
TGTGCCAGCAGCTTAGCGACAGGGGAGCTGTTTTTT	CASSLATGELFF	NA	NA	TRBV7-9	TRBJ2-2
TGTGCCAGCAGCTTAGTTGGCCCGGGCGAGCAGTACTTC	CASSLVGPGEQYF	NA	NA	TRBV7-2	TRBJ2-7
TGTGCCAGCAGCCCCCGACCGTTCGGGGACGAGCAGTACTTC	CASSPRPFGDEQYF	NA	NA	TRBV11-2	TRBJ2-7
TGTGCCAGCATTGGCCAACTTGGCTACACCTTC	CASIGQLGYTF	NA	NA	TRBV2	TRBJ1-2
TGCAGCGTTGAAACGGTAGCAGGGGTTGACACTGAAGCTTTCTTT	CSVETVAGVDTEAFF	NA	NA	TRBV29-1	TRBJ1-1
TGTGCCAGCAGTTACCGCCGGACAGGTGCTAATGAAAAACTGTTTTTT	CASSYRRTGANEKLFF	TRBD1	NA	TRBV6-5	TRBJ1-4
TGTGCCAGCAGCCAAGATCGGAGACCCTTTAATGAGCAGTTCTTC	CASSQDRRPFNEQFF	NA	NA	TRBV14	TRBJ2-1
TGTGCCAGCAGCTTCGGTGAGTCCGAGCAGTACTTC	CASSFGESEQYF	NA	NA	TRBV7-9	TRBJ2-7
TGTGCCAGCAGCACCCAGCGGGAGGGTCGAACCGGGGAGCTGTTTTTT	CASSTQREGRTGELFF	TRBD2	NA	TRBV11-2	TRBJ2-2
TGTGCCAGCAGTTTAGGGGGGATAGCAGCCGATGGCTACACCTTC	CASSLGGIAADGYTF	NA	NA	TRBV27	TRBJ1-2
TGTGCCAGCAGAGAAACGGGGATGACTGAAGCTTTCTTT	CASRETGMTEAFF	NA	NA	TRBV27	TRBJ1-1
TGTGCCAGTAGTATCGACCTGGAGTACACTGAAGCTTTCTTT	CASSIDLEYTEAFF	NA	NA	TRBV19	TRBJ1-1
TGTGCCAGCAGCAACCGGGGTCACAATCAGCCCCAGCATTTT	CASSNRGHNQPQHF	NA	NA	TRBV6-5	TRBJ1-5
TGTGCCAGCAGCCTCCCCACGAGGGGGAATGAAAAACTGTTTTTT	CASSLPTRGNEKLFF	NA	NA	TRBV7-9	TRBJ1-4
TGTGCCAGCAGCACCCCCACCGGGACAGGGGCTTACGAGCAGTACTTC	CASSTPTGTGAYEQYF	TRBD1	few	TRBV13	TRBJ2-7
TGTGCCAGTAGTCCCAGGGGACTGTTTCAGCCCCAGCATTTT	CASSPRGLFQPQHF	NA	once	TRBV19	TRBJ1-5
TGTGCCAGCAGCTTAGGGCTAGCGGTAGCCAAAAACATTCAGTACTTC	CASSLGLAVAKNIQYF	TRBD2	NA	TRBV7-9	TRBJ2-4
TGTGCCAGCAGTTTCGGAACCGATGGCTCCTACGAGCAGTACTTC	CASSFGTDGSYEQYF	NA	NA	TRBV28	TRBJ2-7